The clone carrying this TCR beta chain was counted at least ten times. What it binds is not known. Sorted cell numbers of about 19,000 to 1,000,000, with 10%, 30% or 50% RNA, served as input for naive CD8 libraries. The CDR3 is 15 amino acids. V was shortened by 5 bases and J by 4 bases, with 14 bases between the two germline ends. Germline V gives CDR1 SGHAT, CDR2 FQNNGV. Listed TCR primers, together with previously described methods, were used for the bulk TCR libraries. In TCRdb, the PCR reads were re-called with MiXCR into one record per CDR3 protein. This sample carries about 640,000 distinct CDR3 sequences, 20% of them seen once, and the ten largest clones take roughly 0.9%. These data originate in a study of molecular identifiers for immune sequencing clone quantification. Findings and caveats of the study: Clone sizes that are highly expanded could be underestimated when identical TCR molecules share a barcode.

Sequencing was performed on naive CD8+ T cells from blood, with Jurkat cell RNA spiked in. Subset reported: FACS-sorted CD8+CD4-CCR7+CD45RA+ naive T cells. V is TRBV11-2 and J is TRBJ2-2; possibly TRBD1 or TRBD2 for D (5 bases each). The receptor was isolated from a human donor in good health. Some libraries in this study had Jurkat cell RNA spiked in. The CDR3: CASSQMGRRTGELFF. As DNA, the CDR3 is TGTGCCAGCAGCCAAATGGGACGCCGCACCGGGGAGCTGTTTTTT.